Below, 15 T cell receptor beta chains from the same sample are listed, as sequenced in a study of CXCR3-negative and CXCR3-positive naive CD8 T cells. General study points: A higher hydrophobicity marked the TRB CDR3s of CXCR3-positive naive cells versus CXCR3-negative naive cells.

The libraries of TRB cDNA were constructed through 5' RACE using UMI labels. No DNA is given; TCRdb re-called the 5' RACE reads and lists each CDR3 protein once. This sample contains roughly 140,000 distinct CDR3 sequences. These receptors have no known antigen. The specimen sequenced was naive CXCR3+ CD8+ T cells from blood. Regarding subset: CD45RO-CCR7+CD27+CD95- naive CD8+ T cells expressing CXCR3 (TNR3+). The receptors stem from a human donor in good health. Some clones in this sample may be carry-over from other donors' samples.

V gene TRBV6-5 combines with J gene TRBJ2-5; TCRdb returns TRBD1, unconfirmable since there is no DNA. The CDR3 totals 18 residues. The germline V gene has CDR1 MNHEY and CDR2 SVGAGI. CDR3 in amino acids: CASSYFWGQGKYQETQYF.

The chain recombines TRBV4-3 with TRBJ1-4; TCRdb lists TRBD1, though no DNA is available to test this call. The germline CDR1 and CDR2 sequences are LGHNA and YSLEER. The CDR3 has 15 amino acids. CDR3 loop: CASSQGTGLNEKLFF.

The V gene is TRBV20-1, the J gene TRBJ2-1; TCRdb's assignment of TRBD1 cannot be checked, as there is no DNA. The CDR3 has 19 residues. The germline V gene has CDR1 DFQATT and CDR2 SNEGSKA (reference sequence). CDR3 in amino acids: CSAPVGLEGRGRDYNEKFF.

The CDR3 protein is CASSYSGHYLEQYF. The chain couples TRBV6-2 or TRBV6-3 to TRBJ2-7; TCRdb picks TRBD1, but there is no DNA to check that call. The germline gives CDR1 MNHEY, CDR2 SVGEGT. The CDR3 spans 14 residues.

The chain links TRBV15 to TRBJ2-5; TCRdb returns TRBD2, unconfirmable since there is no DNA. Germline values: CDR1 LNHNV, CDR2 YYDKDF (reference sequence). This CDR3 contains 18 residues. This chain's CDR3 is CATSSPPRQTFTQETQYF. The whole variable domain, filled in from reference TRBV15 and TRBJ2-5, reads DAMVIQNPRYQVTQFGKPVTLSCSQTLNHNVMYWYQQKSSQAPKLLFHYYDKDFNNEADTPDNFQSRRPNTSFCFLDIRSPGLGDTAMYLCATSSPPRQTFTQETQYFGPGTRLLVL.

V usage is TRBV14 and J usage is TRBJ2-1. Germline V gene sequence: CDR1 SGHDN, CDR2 FVKESK. The CDR3 totals 15 residues. CDR3 in amino acids: CASSQYRSSYNEQFF.

The chain is built from TRBV12-3 or TRBV12-4 and TRBJ2-3; absent DNA, TCRdb's TRBD1 call cannot be checked. The CDR3 contains 16 residues. The CDR3 region is CASSETGLSNGDTQYF.

The chain employs TRBV29-1 and TRBJ1-2; TCRdb calls TRBD1, which cannot be checked without DNA. Germline assignment: CDR1 SQVTM and CDR2 ANQGSEA. The length of the CDR3 is 12 residues. This CDR3 is CSVVSGEYGYTF. Supplemented by reference TRBV29-1 and TRBJ1-2, the full variable domain reads SAVISQKPSRDICQRGTSLTIQCQVDSQVTMMFWYRQQPGQSLTLIATANQGSEATYESGFVIDKFPISRPNLTFSTLTVSNMSPEDSSIYLCSVVSGEYGYTFGSGTRLTVV.

V usage is TRBV28 and J usage is TRBJ2-5; TCRdb's assignment of TRBD2 cannot be checked, as there is no DNA. The CDR3 runs to 11 residues. Germline V CDR1 and CDR2: MDHEN, SYDVKM. The CDR3 sequence: CASSGLETQYF.

V is TRBV29-1 and J is TRBJ2-1; with no DNA, the TCRdb D assignment of TRBD1 cannot be verified. This CDR3 contains 13 residues. Germline-derived CDR1 and CDR2 are SQVTM and ANQGSEA. CDR3 sequence reads: CSVESGTGYEQFF.

The V gene is TRBV28, the J gene TRBJ2-7. CDR3 length: 14 residues. The germline V gene has CDR1 MDHEN and CDR2 SYDVKM. The CDR3: CASTPPEDFSEQYF.

This CDR3 reads CASSLLAGLPYEQYF. The gene calls are TRBV19 and TRBJ2-7; as DNA is missing, the TRBD2 call by TCRdb cannot be tested. The CDR3 covers 15 residues. The germline V gene has CDR1 LNHDA and CDR2 SQIVND (reference sequence).

The chain uses TRBV6-2 or TRBV6-3 and TRBJ2-1; TCRdb's D gene call, TRBD1, goes unchecked for lack of DNA. The germline gives CDR1 MNHEY, CDR2 SVGEGT. There are 20 residues in the CDR3. This CDR3 is CAKTGTGLRLWREFHNEQFF.

The chain couples TRBV29-1 to TRBJ1-1; there is no DNA to check the TCRdb D call of TRBD1. Germline CDR1 reads SQVTM; CDR2 reads ANQGSEA. The CDR3 is 13 residues long. CDR3: CSVDPTGTGEAFF.

This chain joins TRBV5-1 and TRBJ2-7; TCRdb designates TRBD1, a call that cannot be tested without DNA. CDR1 and CDR2 from the germline V gene are SGHRS and YFSETQ. The length of the CDR3 is 13 residues. The CDR3: CASSFGTDYEQYF.